These 12 T cell receptor beta chains originate from one sample sequenced in a study of cytomegalovirus exposure and HLA in healthy donors. Profiling relied on immunoSEQ multiplex PCR, and the TCRdb table lists in-frame clones only, not all of them. There are roughly 150,000 clones in the sample; 75% to 90% occur only once, and 2% to 2.5% lies in the top ten. What was sequenced was PBMCs. Receptor source: a woman in her late teens or twenties in good health and CMV-seronegative.

The chain recombines TRBV29-1 with TRBJ1-1, with a tentative D call TRBD1 (6 bases). The germline V and J ends were trimmed by 4 bases and 1 base, with 10 bases remaining between them. CDR1 SQVTM and CDR2 ANQGSEA come from the germline V gene. This CDR3 region has 13 residues. For the CDR3, the DNA is TGCAGCGTTGTTGGACAGCCGAACACTGAAGCTTTCTTT. Translation: CSVVGQPNTEAFF.

The rearrangement links TRBV9 to TRBJ2-3; a possible D gene is TRBD2 (5 bases). The CDR3 covers 13 residues. CDR1 and CDR2 (germline): SGDLS, YYNGEE. Trimming stripped 4 bases from V and 6 bases from J, with 12 bases between. This CDR3 is CASSPGNSDTQYF. The CDR3 DNA reads as TGTGCCAGCAGCCCCGGGAACTCGGATACGCAGTATTTT.

The CDR3 spells CASSQGQGGTDTQYF. CDR3 DNA sequence: TGCGCCAGCAGCCAAGGACAGGGAGGTACAGATACGCAGTATTTT. This chain links TRBV4-3 with TRBJ2-3; TRBD1 might be the D (7 bases). Trimming pared 1 base from V and 3 bases from J, leaving 11 bases between. Germline CDR1 LGHNA, CDR2 YSLEER. This CDR3 spans 15 amino acids.

This rearrangement joins TRBV30 to TRBJ2-2; 12 bases match TRBD1. This CDR3 contains 20 residues. V dropped 2 bases and J dropped 3; count of bases not matched to a gene: 16. CDR1 is GTSNPN and CDR2 is SVGIG in the germline V gene (reference sequence). CDR3 bases: TGTGCCTGGAGTTCAGGCTGGGACAGGGGGCAAAAAGGGGACACCGGGGAGCTGTTTTTT. This codes for CAWSSGWDRGQKGDTGELFF.

The chain uses TRBV25-1 and TRBJ1-2; maybe TRBD1 (6 bases). Trimming left V 4 bases short and J 2 bases short, with 8 bases between. Germline loops: CDR1 MGHDK, CDR2 SYGVNS. The CDR3 runs 13 residues. The CDR3 nucleotides read TGTGCCAGCAGTGGAGGACAGAACTATGGCTACACCTTC. This sequence encodes CASSGGQNYGYTF.

V and J are TRBV11-3 and TRBJ1-1, with D tentatively TRBD1 (5 bases). V was shortened by 5 bases and J by 0 bases, with 7 bases between the two germline ends. Germline V CDR1 and CDR2: SGHNT, YENEEA. CDR3 length: 13 amino acids. CDR3 bases: TGTGCCAGCAGCCAAGGGGTGAACACTGAAGCTTTCTTT. Translated, it gives CASSQGVNTEAFF.

The chain employs TRBV6-4 and TRBJ1-2; 7 nucleotides match TRBD1. This CDR3 comprises 13 residues. V shed 4 bases and J 7 bases; nucleotides not matched to a gene: 6. In germline, CDR1 is MRHNA, CDR2 SNTAGT. The CDR3 reads CASSARQGGGYTF. DNA of the CDR3: TGTGCCAGCAGTGCAAGACAGGGCGGTGGCTACACCTTC.

The chain has TRBV4-1 and TRBJ2-7; TRBD1 is a possible D gene (6 bases). CDR1 is MGHRA and CDR2 is YSYEKL in the germline V gene. The CDR3 loop spans 19 amino acids. V shed 4 bases and J shed 2 bases, with 27 bases lying between them. DNA for the CDR3: TGCGCCAGCAGCCGATACAGGGAAGTTCTCTGGGGAAGAACCTACGAGCAGTACTTC. Its protein is CASSRYREVLWGRTYEQYF.

The rearrangement joins TRBV12-5 to TRBJ2-7; possibly TRBD1 for D (6 bases). Trimming pared 6 bases from V and 3 bases from J, leaving 6 bases between. From germline, CDR1 is LGHNT and CDR2 FRNRAP. This CDR3 region has 11 residues. This CDR3 is CASGGGYEQYF. CDR3 DNA sequence: TGTGCTAGTGGAGGGGGCTACGAGCAGTACTTC.

This clone has just a few counts. V is TRBV7-2 and J is TRBJ1-1; D is perhaps TRBD1 (6 bases). Deletions cut 5 bases from V and 6 bases from J, with 13 bases between. The CDR3 extends over 13 amino acids. In germline, CDR1 is SGHTA, CDR2 FQGNSA. The CDR3 DNA sequence: TGTGCCAGCAGCCCCGAGACAGGTCCTGAAGCTTTCTTT. It encodes CASSPETGPEAFF.

This chain joins TRBV10-1 and TRBJ2-7, with 9 bases fitting TRBD2. CDR1 and CDR2 (germline): WNHNN, SYGVQD (reference sequence). The CDR3 spans 17 residues. V shed 7 bases, J shed 5 bases, and the junction held 18 bases outside the gene matches. The CDR3 DNA sequence: TGCGCCAGCAACCGTATCTTTTCGGCGGGAGGGCCCAACGAGCAGTACTTC. This codes for CASNRIFSAGGPNEQYF.

The V and J genes are TRBV28 and TRBJ1-5; D is undetermined. CDR1 and CDR2 (germline): MDHEN, SYDVKM. V lost 6 bases and J 2 bases, leaving 5 bases between the germline ends. This CDR3 is 12 amino acids long. The CDR3 reads CASRQGNQPQHF. In DNA, the CDR3 is TGTGCCAGCAGGCAGGGCAATCAGCCCCAGCATTTT.